The 31 T cell receptor beta chains in this list originate from one sample, sequenced in a study of Graves' ophthalmopathy and Graves' hyperthyroidism. Amplifying from RNA transcripts, the study obtained TCR beta CDR3 regions. Second-round multiplex PCR came after first-round RT-PCR with HTBI primers. TCRdb used MiXCR to reprocess the multiplex PCR reads, holding one entry per CDR3 protein. The sample carries about 160,000 distinct CDR3 sequences, around two fifths recorded once. Sequencing was performed on peripheral blood. Receptors were obtained from a man younger than 40 with Graves' ophthalmopathy.

The chain links TRBV12-3 or TRBV12-4 to TRBJ1-3; unclear D gene. This CDR3 comprises 13 residues. V lost 5 bases to trimming and J lost 3 bases, with 8 bases between them. CDR3 in amino acids: CASSAVIGNTIYF. The CDR3 region has the DNA TGTGCCAGCAGTGCCGTGATTGGAAACACCATATATTTT.

V gene TRBV27 combines with J gene TRBJ2-2, with TRBD1 matching 8 bases. V shed 1 base and J 2 bases; nucleotides not matched to a gene: 3. CDR1 and CDR2 (germline): MNHEY, SMNVEV (reference sequence). The CDR3 runs to 16 residues. The CDR3 DNA reads as TGTGCCAGCAGTTTATATACAGGGGGAAACACCGGGGAGCTGTTTTTT. It specifies CASSLYTGGNTGELFF.

This clonotype was detected ten times or more. This chain's CDR3 is CSARWGQGGADTQYF. The CDR3 DNA reads as TGCAGTGCTAGATGGGGACAGGGGGGGGCCGATACGCAGTATTTT. The gene calls are TRBV20-1 and TRBJ2-3; TRBD1 aligns across 11 bases. This CDR3 region has 15 residues. Germline lookup yields CDR1 DFQATT and CDR2 SNEGSKA (reference sequence). With 2 bases clipped from V and 6 bases from J, the junction kept 7 bases outside the gene matches.

This clonotype was observed many times. This sequence joins TRBV3-1 and TRBJ1-1; D is undetermined. This CDR3 comprises 12 residues. Per germline, CDR1 LGHDT and CDR2 YNNKEL (reference sequence). Trimming stripped 1 base from V and 4 bases from J, with 4 bases between. CDR3 residues: CASSQGITEAFF. The CDR3 DNA follows: TGTGCCAGCAGCCAAGGAATCACTGAAGCTTTCTTT.

V and J are TRBV28 and TRBJ1-1; TRBD1 is a possible D gene (6 bases). The V end lost 3 bases, the J end lost 5 bases, and 13 bases lay between the germline ends. The CDR3 is 14 amino acids. CDR1 is MDHEN and CDR2 is SYDVKM in the germline V gene. The CDR3: CASSLLTGITEAFF. The CDR3 DNA sequence: TGTGCCAGCAGTTTGCTTACAGGGATAACTGAAGCTTTCTTT.

This clonotype was seen repeatedly, ten times or more. The V and J genes are TRBV5-1 and TRBJ1-2; a possible D gene is TRBD1 (5 bases). The CDR3 loop spans 14 amino acids. V lost 0 bases and J 4 bases, leaving 10 bases between the germline ends. The germline CDR1 and CDR2 sequences are SGHRS and YFSETQ. The CDR3 sequence is CASSLEGRRYGYTF. In DNA form, the CDR3 reads TGCGCCAGCAGCTTGGAGGGACGGCGCTATGGCTACACCTTC.

The chain uses TRBV28 and TRBJ1-5, with D hard to call. The CDR3 is made up of 14 amino acids. Trimming removed 7 bases from V and 5 bases from J, with 15 bases in between. Germline lookup yields CDR1 MDHEN and CDR2 SYDVKM. CDR3 in DNA: TGTGCCAGCATGAGCACCATCCGCTATCAGCCCCAGCATTTT. Residues: CASMSTIRYQPQHF.

The genes are TRBV28 and TRBJ2-4, with 8 bases aligning to TRBD1. With V trimmed by 7 bases and J by 6 bases, 5 bases remained unmatched. The germline V gene encodes CDR1 MDHEN and CDR2 SYDVKM. The CDR3 has 13 residues. CDR3 sequence reads: CASTAGGLNIQYF. CDR3 coding DNA: TGTGCCAGCACTGCAGGGGGCTTAAACATTCAGTACTTC. Full variable domain (missing parts from reference TRBV28 and TRBJ2-4): DVKVTQSSRYLVKRTGEKVFLECVQDMDHENMFWYRQDPGLGLRLIYFSYDVKMKEKGDIPEGYSVSREKKERFSLILESASTNQTSMYLCASTAGGLNIQYFGAGTRLSVL.

This clonotype was recorded many times. The V and J genes are TRBV7-9 and TRBJ1-2; D gene uncertain. The germline gives CDR1 SEHNR, CDR2 FQNEAQ (reference sequence). Trimming removed 0 bases at V and 2 bases at J, with 4 bases between. This CDR3 has 13 residues. CDR3 protein: CASSLAGNYGYTF. The DNA of the CDR3 is TGTGCCAGCAGCTTAGCAGGCAACTATGGCTACACCTTC.

This clonotype was seen at least ten times. The chain uses TRBV6-2 or TRBV6-3 and TRBJ2-7; D is ambiguous. The CDR3 has 13 amino acids. Trimming left V 6 bases short and J 0 bases short, with 9 bases between. Per the germline V gene, CDR1 is MNHEY and CDR2 is SVGEGT. The CDR3 region has the DNA TGTGCCAGCAGACACGACCCCTCCTACGAGCAGTACTTC. Translation: CASRHDPSYEQYF.

This clonotype came up many times. V is TRBV20-1 and J is TRBJ1-1; D perhaps matches TRBD1 (5 bases). The ends were cut back, 0 bases at V and 4 bases at J, with 12 bases in the middle. The length of the CDR3 is 14 residues. Germline-derived CDR1 and CDR2 are DFQATT and SNEGSKA (reference sequence). In DNA form, the CDR3 reads TGCAGTGCTAGAGATCGGGGCCGGAGCACTGAAGCTTTCTTT. This translates into CSARDRGRSTEAFF.

The chain uses TRBV11-1 and TRBJ2-5; 10 nucleotides agree with TRBD1. With 4 bases clipped from V and 5 bases from J, the junction kept 13 bases outside the gene matches. The CDR3 is made up of 17 amino acids. In germline, CDR1 is SGHAT, CDR2 FQDESV (reference sequence). The CDR3 DNA follows: TGTGCCAGCAGCTCCATTGGGACAGGGGTTAATGTTGAGACCCAGTACTTC. Translated, it gives CASSSIGTGVNVETQYF. Complete variable domain (other parts from reference TRBV11-1 and TRBJ2-5): EAEVAQSPRYKITEKSQAVAFWCDPISGHATLYWYRQILGQGPELLVQFQDESVVDDSQLPKDRFSAERLKGVDSTLKIQPAELGDSAMYLCASSSIGTGVNVETQYFGPGTRLLVL.

This clonotype was recorded once. This chain connects TRBV11-2 to TRBJ2-5; D ambiguous. CDR1 and CDR2 (germline): SGHAT, FQNNGV. The V end lost 0 bases, the J end lost 7 bases, and 12 bases lay between the germline ends. The CDR3 contains 14 residues. The CDR3 reads CASSLEGTYGTQYF. The CDR3 DNA sequence: TGTGCCAGCAGCTTAGAAGGAACTTATGGGACCCAGTACTTC. The full variable domain, completed using reference TRBV11-2 and TRBJ2-5, is EAGVAQSPRYKIIEKRQSVAFWCNPISGHATLYWYQQILGQGPKLLIQFQNNGVVDDSQLPKDRFSAERLKGVDSTLKIQPAKLEDSAVYLCASSLEGTYGTQYFGPGTRLLVL.

This clonotype was seen at least ten times. V is TRBV6-2 or TRBV6-3 and J is TRBJ1-1; D is possibly TRBD1 (6 bases). The germline V gene encodes CDR1 MNHEY and CDR2 SVGEGT. V was cut by 0 bases and J by 3 bases, with 14 bases left in between. The CDR3 totals 16 residues. DNA of the CDR3: TGTGCCAGCAGTTACTCGATTGGGGGGCCGCACACTGAAGCTTTCTTT. Residues: CASSYSIGGPHTEAFF.

In its sample, this clonotype was seen many times. This sequence joins TRBV20-1 and TRBJ2-7; 9 bases match TRBD2. CDR1 and CDR2 (germline): DFQATT, SNEGSKA (reference sequence). The CDR3 contains 16 residues. V was pared by 6 bases and J by 5 bases, with 17 bases of the junction left unmatched. The CDR3 nucleotides are TGCAGTGCCAACCCCGGGTTGCTAGCGGGAATCCACGAGCAGTACTTC. Its protein product is CSANPGLLAGIHEQYF.

This clonotype appeared a few times. The chain uses TRBV28 and TRBJ2-7; TRBD2 matches 8 bases. V gave up 7 bases and J gave up 4 bases; unmatched junction bases: 6. The CDR3 extends over 13 amino acids. CDR1 is MDHEN, CDR2 SYDVKM, per germline. The CDR3 loop reads CASMAASGYEQYF. The CDR3 nucleotides are TGTGCCAGCATGGCCGCTAGCGGGTACGAGCAGTACTTC. Drawing the rest from reference TRBV28 and TRBJ2-7, the complete variable domain is DVKVTQSSRYLVKRTGEKVFLECVQDMDHENMFWYRQDPGLGLRLIYFSYDVKMKEKGDIPEGYSVSREKKERFSLILESASTNQTSMYLCASMAASGYEQYFGPGTRLTVT.

This chain connects TRBV20-1 to TRBJ1-2, with 12 bases aligning to TRBD1. This CDR3 region has 15 residues. Germline V gene data show CDR1 as DFQATT and CDR2 as SNEGSKA (reference sequence). J lost 4 bases, V lost 4 bases, and 7 bases had no gene match. The CDR3 is CSATGTGGVGYGYTF. The CDR3 nucleotides read TGCAGTGCTACCGGGACAGGGGGCGTTGGCTATGGCTACACCTTC.

J is TRBJ1-1 and V is TRBV11-2; D unresolved. V was trimmed by 0 bases and J by 0 bases, leaving 8 bases between them. CDR3 length equals 15 residues. Germline-derived CDR1 and CDR2 are SGHAT and FQNNGV. In DNA form, the CDR3 reads TGTGCCAGCAGCTTAGACCCGTCCATGAACACTGAAGCTTTCTTT. This sequence encodes CASSLDPSMNTEAFF.

The chain is built from TRBV12-3 or TRBV12-4 and TRBJ1-5; D is uncertain. This CDR3 comprises 15 residues. V was clipped by 3 bases and J by 0 bases, with 9 bases between them. The chain's CDR3 is CASSFDLVSNQPQHF. In DNA, the CDR3 is TGTGCCAGCAGTTTCGATCTTGTTAGCAATCAGCCCCAGCATTTT.

In its sample, this clonotype was seen many times. The chain joins TRBV28 to TRBJ2-7; D not resolved. In germline, CDR1 is MDHEN, CDR2 SYDVKM. This CDR3 has 13 amino acids. V was trimmed by 5 bases and J by 0 bases, leaving 8 bases between them. CDR3 sequence (DNA): TGTGCCAGCAGTCCAAAACGCTCCTACGAGCAGTACTTC. Translation: CASSPKRSYEQYF. The complete variable domain, with remaining parts taken from reference TRBV28 and TRBJ2-7, reads DVKVTQSSRYLVKRTGEKVFLECVQDMDHENMFWYRQDPGLGLRLIYFSYDVKMKEKGDIPEGYSVSREKKERFSLILESASTNQTSMYLCASSPKRSYEQYFGPGTRLTVT.

The table lists this clonotype with many counts. The rearrangement joins TRBV11-2 to TRBJ1-3; 12 nucleotides align to TRBD1. CDR1 is SGHAT and CDR2 is FQNNGV in the germline V gene. There are 15 residues in the CDR3. The J segment lost 8 bases and the V segment lost 0 bases, leaving 2 bases of the junction unmatched. CDR3 sequence (DNA): TGTGCCAGCAGCTTAGAGGGGACAGGGGGCGACACCATATATTTT. Translating it yields CASSLEGTGGDTIYF.

This clonotype has at least ten counts. This CDR3 reads CATSRDQGRGSHEQYF. The CDR3 DNA reads TGTGCCACCAGCAGAGATCAGGGCAGGGGGAGTCACGAGCAGTACTTC. The rearrangement uses TRBV15 and TRBJ2-7; 7 nucleotides line up with TRBD1. Trimming took 0 bases from V and 5 from J; bases not matched to a gene: 10. Germline loops: CDR1 LNHNV, CDR2 YYDKDF (reference sequence). CDR3 length: 16 residues.

V usage is TRBV6-5 and J usage is TRBJ2-7, with 15 bases matching TRBD2. The V gene's germline CDR1 is MNHEY and CDR2 SVGAGI. The CDR3 contains 15 residues. Germline trimming cut 4 bases from V and 7 bases from J; bases unmatched to any gene: 5. The CDR3 is CASSSGLAGGREQYF. CDR3 nucleotide sequence: TGTGCCAGCAGTTCGGGACTAGCGGGAGGTAGAGAGCAGTACTTC.

Many counts were recorded for this clonotype. The J gene is TRBJ2-1, the V gene TRBV24-1; D not certain. Germline V gene lookup returns CDR1 KGHDR and CDR2 SFDVKD. V shed 3 bases and J shed 9 bases, with 8 bases lying between them. The CDR3 spans 12 residues. CDR3 in DNA: TGTGCCACCAGTGATGGCGACGGTGAGCAGTTCTTC. This gives the protein CATSDGDGEQFF.

Ten or more counts support this clonotype. The chain is built from TRBV7-2 and TRBJ2-7; no clear D. Germline-derived CDR1 and CDR2 are SGHTA and FQGNSA. Trimming shortened V by 0 bases and J by 9 bases, and 12 bases separated the two germline ends. The CDR3 loop spans 13 amino acids. CDR3 loop: CASSLARKQAQYF. Here the CDR3 DNA reads TGTGCCAGCAGCTTAGCGCGAAAGCAAGCGCAGTACTTC.

This chain joins TRBV12-3 or TRBV12-4 and TRBJ2-7; tentatively, D is TRBD1 (6 bases). The CDR3 runs 14 residues. Trimming pared 2 bases from V and 3 bases from J, leaving 11 bases between. The DNA for the CDR3 is TGTGCCAGCAGTTTATCGGTGGGACACTACGAGCAGTACTTC. Translated: CASSLSVGHYEQYF.

In its sample, this clonotype was seen many times. This rearrangement joins TRBV29-1 to TRBJ1-6; D perhaps matches TRBD1 (5 bases). The V gene's germline CDR1 is SQVTM and CDR2 ANQGSEA. The CDR3 is made up of 12 amino acids. The V gene lost 4 bases and the J gene lost 10 bases, with 11 bases spanning the gap. The CDR3 DNA reads as TGCAGCGTTGGGGGGGAGGGCTCACCCCTCCACTTT. The encoded protein is CSVGGEGSPLHF.

This clonotype was seen ten or more times. This chain joins TRBV20-1 and TRBJ2-7; 15 nucleotides align to TRBD2. The CDR3 is 13 residues long. The V gene end was trimmed by 3 bases and the J gene end by 7 bases; junction bases not matched to a gene: 1. Germline CDR1 and CDR2: DFQATT and SNEGSKA (reference sequence). The CDR3 DNA sequence: TGCAGTGCTAGCGGGACTAGCGGGAGGGAGCAGTACTTC. Protein: CSASGTSGREQYF.

The table lists this clonotype with many counts. V and J are TRBV27 and TRBJ2-5, with 8 bases that match TRBD2. V dropped 6 bases and J dropped 6; count of bases not matched to a gene: 6. The CDR3 covers 13 residues. Germline-derived CDR1 and CDR2 are MNHEY and SMNVEV (reference sequence). Here the CDR3 DNA reads TGTGCCAGCAGACGTAGCGGGGTCAAGACCCAGTACTTC. Its protein is CASRRSGVKTQYF.

This clonotype was seen a few times. This chain connects TRBV30 to TRBJ2-2; no firm D call. Looked up from germline, CDR1 is GTSNPN and CDR2 is SVGIG (reference sequence). With 1 base removed from V and 2 bases from J, the gap between germline ends came to 11 bases. The CDR3 is 15 amino acids. The DNA of the CDR3 is TGTGCCTGGAGTGAAGTTGGAAGAAACACCGGGGAGCTGTTTTTT. Its translation is CAWSEVGRNTGELFF.

This clonotype was seen repeatedly, ten times or more. The chain is built from TRBV6-5 and TRBJ2-7; tentatively, D is TRBD2 (7 bases). The CDR3 contains 14 residues. Germline CDR1 and CDR2: MNHEY and SVGAGI. Trimming pared 8 bases from V and 0 bases from J, leaving 14 bases between. The CDR3, as DNA: TGTGCCAGCCGAAAGGGGGGGAGCTCCTACGAGCAGTACTTC. Protein sequence: CASRKGGSSYEQYF.